The 21 T cell receptor beta chains below come from one sample, sequenced in a study of CD8 T cells in ankylosing spondylitis. Study results and caveats: Characteristic of ankylosing spondylitis blood, it appeared, was a TCR beta motif comprising eight highly homologous variants.

These receptors have no known antigen. MiXCR was run by TCRdb on the 5' RACE reads, yielding one entry per CDR3 protein. The sample carries approximately 440,000 distinct CDR3 sequences, roughly a sixth recorded once. The material sequenced was blood, either unsorted or a sorted T cell fraction (not recorded which). Receptor source: a male donor with ankylosing spondylitis.

This clonotype showed up just a few times. The rearrangement uses TRBV20-1 and TRBJ2-3; 9 bases align to TRBD2. Germline trimming cut 3 bases from V and 4 bases from J; bases unmatched to any gene: 11. The CDR3 is 16 residues long. Germline values: CDR1 DFQATT, CDR2 SNEGSKA (reference sequence). The CDR3 protein is CSASLRSSGTSDTQYF. CDR3 nucleotides: TGCAGTGCTAGTCTGAGGTCTAGCGGGACATCAGATACGCAGTATTTT.

J is TRBJ2-3 and V is TRBV12-3 or TRBV12-4, with TRBD2 identical over 12 bases. Trimming cost V 1 base and J 3 bases; bases outside gene matches: 2. This CDR3 contains 16 residues. The CDR3 DNA follows: TGTGCCAGCAGTTTAGGACTAGCGGGGGCGACAGATACGCAGTATTTT. Amino acid sequence: CASSLGLAGATDTQYF.

This clonotype has only a few counts. The CDR3 region is CASGGGGTGNTIYF. The CDR3 DNA sequence: TGTGCCAGCGGCGGTGGGGGTACTGGAAACACCATATATTTT. V gene TRBV6-1 combines with J gene TRBJ1-3; weak D call: TRBD1 (5 bases). This CDR3 has 14 amino acids. V was pared by 8 bases and J by 2 bases, with 13 bases between. Germline V gene sequence: CDR1 MNHNS, CDR2 SASEGT.

The chain uses TRBV14 and TRBJ2-7; D might be TRBD1 or TRBD2, each matching 5 bases. V lost 1 base to trimming and J lost 4 bases, with 14 bases between them. Looked up from germline, CDR1 is SGHDN and CDR2 is FVKESK. The CDR3 contains 15 residues. The CDR3 DNA reads as TGTGCCAGCAGCCAAGGAATGAGCAGGGAGTACGAGCAGTACTTC. Translation gives CASSQGMSREYEQYF. The full variable domain, completed using reference TRBV14 and TRBJ2-7, is EAGVTQFPSHSVIEKGQTVTLRCDPISGHDNLYWYRRVMGKEIKFLLHFVKESKQDESGMPNNRFLAERTGGTYSTLKVQPAELEDSGVYFCASSQGMSREYEQYFGPGTRLTVT.

The chain uses TRBV29-1 and TRBJ2-7; 9 bases are a match to TRBD1. The J segment lost 3 bases and the V segment lost 3 bases, leaving 6 bases of the junction unmatched. The CDR3 extends over 14 amino acids. CDR1 is SQVTM, CDR2 ANQGSEA, per germline. In nucleotides, the CDR3 is TGCAGCGTTGAGCTGGGACAGGGTGTCTACGAGCAGTACTTC. This translates into CSVELGQGVYEQYF.

This clonotype occurred a few times. The chain links TRBV11-2 to TRBJ2-2; 12 nucleotides line up with TRBD2. The CDR3 is 15 residues long. J lost 8 bases, V lost 5 bases, and 6 bases had no gene match. The germline V gene has CDR1 SGHAT and CDR2 FQNNGV. CDR3 sequence reads: CASSPGLAGGGELFF. CDR3 in DNA: TGTGCCAGCAGCCCGGGACTAGCGGGCGGGGGGGAGCTGTTTTTT.

This chain joins TRBV18 and TRBJ2-5; no definite D call. There are 16 residues in the CDR3. V lost 2 bases to trimming and J lost 2 bases, with 15 bases between them. The germline V gene has CDR1 KGHSH and CDR2 LQKENI. The CDR3 sequence is CASSPSRNSAQETQYF. CDR3 DNA sequence: TGTGCCAGCTCACCATCCCGGAACAGCGCGCAAGAGACCCAGTACTTC.

At least ten counts were recorded for this clonotype. The DNA for the CDR3 is TGTGCCAGCAGCCCCCTAAGCATGGGGGGGGGCACCTACGAGCAGTACTTC. Protein product: CASSPLSMGGGTYEQYF. The gene calls are TRBV7-9 and TRBJ2-7; D might be TRBD2 (7 bases). Germline values: CDR1 SEHNR, CDR2 FQNEAQ (reference sequence). Trimming left V 5 bases short and J 2 bases short, with 22 bases between. The CDR3 runs to 17 residues.

This clonotype is a singleton in its sample. The germline gene is not matched at one end of the junction; a read error may be the cause. The chain employs TRBV7-7 and TRBJ2-2; 8 bases fit TRBD1. Germline V gene sequence: CDR1 SSHAT, CDR2 FNYEAQ (reference sequence). The CDR3 is 14 amino acids. In DNA, the CDR3 is TGTGCTAGCAGCCCGGACAGGGACACCGGGGAGCTGTTTTTT. It encodes CASSPDRDTGELFF. Using reference TRBV7-7 and TRBJ2-2 for the parts outside the CDR3, the full variable domain is GAGVSQSPRYKVTKRGQDVTLRCDPISSHATLYWYQQALGQGPEFLTYFNYEAQPDKSGLPSDRFSAERPEGSISTLTIQRTEQRDSAMYRCASSPDRDTGELFFGEGSRLTVL.

This clonotype was picked up a small number of times. The V and J genes are TRBV24-1 and TRBJ1-4; 7 bases are shared with TRBD1. This CDR3 has 15 amino acids. Germline CDR1 and CDR2: KGHDR and SFDVKD. V was pared by 3 bases and J by 7 bases, with 7 bases of the junction left unmatched. The CDR3 reads CATSDVSGGSEKLFF. The CDR3 nucleotides read TGTGCCACCAGTGATGTGTCAGGGGGGAGTGAAAAACTGTTTTTT.

The chain employs TRBV19 and TRBJ1-5; 9 bases are shared with TRBD1. Germline CDR1 and CDR2: LNHDA and SQIVND (reference sequence). V shed 9 bases and J 3 bases; nucleotides not matched to a gene: 6. The CDR3 has 14 residues. CDR3 protein: CASARDRDNQPQHF. The CDR3 nucleotides read TGTGCCAGCGCCCGGGACAGGGACAATCAGCCCCAGCATTTT.

The V gene is TRBV11-2, the J gene TRBJ2-1; no reliable D call. The germline gives CDR1 SGHAT, CDR2 FQNNGV. This CDR3 has 16 residues. V lost 5 bases, J lost 0 bases, and 14 bases lay in between. The CDR3 here is CASSPPPRSSYNEQFF. DNA for the CDR3: TGTGCCAGCAGCCCACCCCCTCGGAGCTCCTACAATGAGCAGTTCTTC.

The chain carries TRBV7-9 and TRBJ2-1; D is perhaps TRBD1 or TRBD2 (5 bases each). CDR3 length equals 15 residues. CDR1 and CDR2 from the germline V gene are SEHNR and FQNEAQ (reference sequence). V dropped 7 bases and J dropped 4 bases, with 17 bases sitting between them. CDR3 in DNA: TGTGCCAGCAACTTGGGGGTACCCCCTTACAATGAGCAGTTCTTC. It yields the protein CASNLGVPPYNEQFF. Filled out from reference TRBV7-9 and TRBJ2-1, the complete variable domain reads DTGVSQNPRHKITKRGQNVTFRCDPISEHNRLYWYRQTLGQGPEFLTYFQNEAQLEKSRLLSDRFSAERPKGSFSTLEIQRTEQGDSAMYLCASNLGVPPYNEQFFGPGTRLTVL.

The table lists this clonotype with many counts. The genes are TRBV29-1 and TRBJ2-5; 14 bases fit TRBD2. The junction had 9 bases not matched to a gene; V was cut back by 7 bases and J by 5 bases. CDR3 size: 15 residues. Germline V gene data show CDR1 as SQVTM and CDR2 as ANQGSEA. DNA of the CDR3: TGCAGCGGGAAAGGGACTAGCGGGAGCGGGGAGACCCAGTACTTC. Encoded protein: CSGKGTSGSGETQYF.

This clonotype was seen a few times. CDR3 loop: CASSPGHTQQIYGYTF. In DNA form, the CDR3 reads TGCGCCAGCAGCCCTGGGCACACCCAGCAGATCTATGGCTACACCTTC. V and J are TRBV5-1 and TRBJ1-2; no clear D gene. V was trimmed by 4 bases and J by 4 bases, leaving 20 bases between them. The CDR3 sequence is 16 residues long. Germline V gene lookup returns CDR1 SGHRS and CDR2 YFSETQ.

The chain carries TRBV5-1 and TRBJ1-6; no firm D call. Trimming stripped 0 bases from V and 0 bases from J, with 7 bases between. The germline gives CDR1 SGHRS, CDR2 YFSETQ. This CDR3 is 16 amino acids long. CDR3 nucleotide sequence: TGCGCCAGCAGCTTGGCCCCGAGCTCCTATAATTCACCCCTCCACTTT. It is translated as CASSLAPSSYNSPLHF. Full variable domain (remainder filled in from reference TRBV5-1 and TRBJ1-6): KAGVTQTPRYLIKTRGQQVTLSCSPISGHRSVSWYQQTPGQGLQFLFEYFSETQRNKGNFPGRFSGRQFSNSRSEMNVSTLELGDSALYLCASSLAPSSYNSPLHFGNGTRLTVT.

This clonotype appeared a few times. The chain carries TRBV19 and TRBJ1-1; D gene ambiguous. The germline CDR1 and CDR2 sequences are LNHDA and SQIVND (reference sequence). CDR3 length: 12 amino acids. Trimming pared 7 bases from V and 4 bases from J, leaving 10 bases between. The DNA of the CDR3 is TGTGCCAGTACGGAACACCCCACTGAAGCTTTCTTT. It translates to CASTEHPTEAFF. Full variable domain (outside the CDR3, taken from reference TRBV19 and TRBJ1-1): DGGITQSPKYLFRKEGQNVTLSCEQNLNHDAMYWYRQDPGQGLRLIYYSQIVNDFQKGDIAEGYSVSREKKESFPLTVTSAQKNPTAFYLCASTEHPTEAFFGQGTRLTVV.

V and J are TRBV29-1 and TRBJ1-6, with unresolved D. V was clipped by 6 bases and J by 9 bases, with 15 bases between them. The CDR3 has 13 residues. Germline V gene data show CDR1 as SQVTM and CDR2 as ANQGSEA. This CDR3 reads CSVTHGGGSPLHF. The DNA for the CDR3 is TGCAGCGTCACACACGGCGGTGGTTCACCCCTCCACTTT.

The chain carries TRBV11-2 and TRBJ1-2, with D unclear. CDR3 size: 17 residues. CDR1 SGHAT and CDR2 FQNNGV come from the germline V gene. V was pared by 0 bases and J by 5 bases, with 19 bases between. The CDR3 coding sequence is TGTGCCAGCAGCTTAGATCCGGAGGGTATACGATCATATGGCTACACCTTC. Protein: CASSLDPEGIRSYGYTF. The full variable domain, rest sourced from reference TRBV11-2 and TRBJ1-2, is EAGVAQSPRYKIIEKRQSVAFWCNPISGHATLYWYQQILGQGPKLLIQFQNNGVVDDSQLPKDRFSAERLKGVDSTLKIQPAKLEDSAVYLCASSLDPEGIRSYGYTFGSGTRLTVV.

The V and J genes are TRBV11-2 and TRBJ1-2; TRBD1 is a possible D gene (5 bases). This CDR3 contains 15 residues. V lost 1 base, J lost 2 bases, and 11 bases lay in between. Germline V gene sequence: CDR1 SGHAT, CDR2 FQNNGV. The CDR3 loop reads CASSLGSGGNYGYTF. The CDR3 nucleotides are TGTGCCAGCAGCTTAGGGTCGGGGGGAAACTATGGCTACACCTTC.

The chain joins TRBV11-1 to TRBJ1-4; no firm D call. The CDR3 is 21 residues long. V lost 5 bases, J lost 0 bases, and 28 bases lay in between. Germline-derived CDR1 and CDR2 are SGHAT and FQDESV (reference sequence). For the CDR3, the DNA is TGTGCCAGCAGCCCCGGTCTCGCGACCGGGTTACAAAAAACAACTAATGAAAAACTGTTTTTT. Translated: CASSPGLATGLQKTTNEKLFF.